Below, 31 T cell receptor beta chains from the same sample are listed, as sequenced in a study of T cell changes during pregnancy in multiple sclerosis (dated by TCRdb to the late 2010s). Receptor amplification or capture employed the immunoSEQ multiplex PCR assay. As stored in TCRdb, this immuneACCESS dataset retains in-frame rearrangements with V and J assigned. A fraction of the clones does not appear; measured against another copy, unresolved V genes explain less than half of the discrepancy, and the remainder lacks a known reason. The sample table shows about 61,000 clones, and just under 90% are seen once. Roughly 0.82% of the sample is held by the ten biggest clonotypes. The material sequenced was peripheral blood, taken in the first trimester of pregnancy. These receptors originate from a female donor in good health, enrolled as a control in a pregnancy study.

This clone showed up just once. The genes are TRBV18 and TRBJ2-5, with TRBD1 matching 8 bases. CDR1 KGHSH and CDR2 LQKENI come from the germline V gene. CDR3 length equals 13 residues. V trimming: 3 bases; J trimming: 5 bases; junction bases outside the gene matches: 2. In nucleotides, the CDR3 is TGTGCCAGCTCACCGGACAGGGCTGAGACCCAGTACTTC. This encodes CASSPDRAETQYF.

This chain links TRBV7-9 with TRBJ1-1; 9 bases match TRBD1. V lost 7 bases and J lost 11; bases outside the gene matches: 8. The CDR3 loop spans 12 amino acids. Germline values: CDR1 SEHNR, CDR2 FQNEAQ (reference sequence). CDR3 DNA sequence: TGTGCCAGCAACCGGGGACAGGGAAGGGCTTTCTTT. Amino acid sequence: CASNRGQGRAFF.

The chain joins TRBV7-2 to TRBJ2-6; TRBD1 aligns across 9 bases. The trim removed 3 bases at V and 3 bases at J, leaving 9 bases unmatched. The CDR3 has 18 residues. Germline V lookup: CDR1 SGHTA, CDR2 FQGNSA. The CDR3 sequence: CASSFGQGLIGGANVLTF. CDR3 coding DNA: TGTGCCAGCAGCTTTGGACAGGGGTTGATTGGTGGGGCCAACGTCCTGACTTTC.

The chain employs TRBV6-5 and TRBJ1-6; D gene unclear. Trimming stripped 8 bases from V and 9 bases from J, with 17 bases between. This CDR3 spans 14 amino acids. In germline, CDR1 is MNHEY, CDR2 SVGAGI. CDR3 protein: CASSGGTESSPLHF. The CDR3 nucleotides are TGTGCCAGCTCGGGAGGAACGGAAAGTTCACCCCTCCACTTT.

This chain joins TRBV7-2 and TRBJ1-2; a possible D gene is TRBD1 (5 bases). The V end lost 8 bases, the J end lost 9 bases, and 19 bases lay between the germline ends. Germline loops: CDR1 SGHTA, CDR2 FQGNSA. The CDR3 sequence is 13 residues long. CDR3 DNA: TGTGCCAGCGTCAATACGGGGGGGATTAGCTACACCTTC. Residues: CASVNTGGISYTF. Based on the CDR3 plus reference TRBV7-2 and TRBJ1-2, the full variable domain is GAGVSQSPSNKVTEKGKDVELRCDPISGHTALYWYRQSLGQGLEFLIYFQGNSAPDKSGLPSDRFSAERTGGSVSTLTIQRTQQEDSAVYLCASVNTGGISYTFGSGTRLTVV.

The chain joins TRBV18 to TRBJ2-7; D might be TRBD2 (8 bases). The germline CDR1 and CDR2 sequences are KGHSH and LQKENI. The CDR3 contains 15 residues. The V end lost 3 bases, the J end lost 3 bases, and 15 bases lay between the germline ends. DNA for the CDR3: TGTGCCAGCTCACCGTACAGGGGACTAGGCTACGAGCAGTACTTC. Encoded protein: CASSPYRGLGYEQYF. Supplemented by reference TRBV18 and TRBJ2-7, the full variable domain reads NAGVMQNPRHLVRRRGQEARLRCSPMKGHSHVYWYRQLPEEGLKFMVYLQKENIIDESGMPKERFSAEFPKEGPSILRIQQVVRGDSAAYFCASSPYRGLGYEQYFGPGTRLTVT.

The V and J genes are TRBV6-1 and TRBJ2-7, with 8 bases aligning to TRBD1. This CDR3 comprises 12 residues. Germline loops: CDR1 MNHNS, CDR2 SASEGT. Trimming took 6 bases from V and 6 from J; bases not matched to a gene: 4. CDR3 amino acids: CASRQTGVEQYF. CDR3 DNA sequence: TGTGCCAGCAGGCAGACAGGGGTCGAGCAGTACTTC.

V gene TRBV5-4 combines with J gene TRBJ1-2, with D maybe TRBD1 (6 bases). This CDR3 contains 16 residues. The germline V gene has CDR1 SGHNT and CDR2 YYREEE (reference sequence). V lost 4 bases to trimming and J lost 4 bases, with 20 bases between them. This CDR3 is CASSVGRGAQGYGYTF. CDR3 sequence (DNA): TGTGCCAGCAGCGTTGGACGGGGGGCGCAGGGCTATGGCTACACCTTC.

The gene calls are TRBV4-3 and TRBJ1-1; D may be TRBD1 (5 bases). CDR3 size: 15 residues. The V end lost 0 bases, the J end lost 5 bases, and 13 bases lay between the germline ends. CDR1 LGHNA and CDR2 YSLEER come from the germline V gene. The DNA of the CDR3 is TGCGCCAGCAGCCAAGATGGGGGGATGGTTACTGAAGCTTTCTTT. Its protein is CASSQDGGMVTEAFF.

The chain uses TRBV28 and TRBJ1-4; D call uncertain. The germline CDR1 and CDR2 sequences are MDHEN and SYDVKM. The CDR3 loop spans 15 amino acids. Trimming cost V 2 bases and J 7 bases, with 14 bases left between them. The CDR3 protein is CASSLPTGAGEKLFF. CDR3 nucleotide sequence: TGTGCCAGCAGTTTACCTACGGGAGCGGGTGAAAAACTGTTTTTT.

CDR3 region: CASSPDGPDSGGVTGELFF. In nucleotides, the CDR3 is TGTGCCAGCAGCCCGGATGGGCCTGATAGCGGGGGGGTCACCGGGGAGCTGTTTTTT. This sequence joins TRBV4-2 and TRBJ2-2, with 11 bases fitting TRBD2. CDR1 is LGHNA and CDR2 is YNFKEQ in the germline V gene. V was clipped by 4 bases and J by 4 bases; unmatched bases: 14. The CDR3 contains 19 residues.

CDR3 protein: CASSLVTGVNEKLFF. In DNA form, the CDR3 reads TGTGCCAGCAGCTTAGTCACAGGGGTTAATGAAAAACTGTTTTTT. V is TRBV7-2 and J is TRBJ1-4; 7 nucleotides line up with TRBD1. J lost 4 bases, V lost 1 base, and 3 bases had no gene match. This CDR3 is 15 amino acids long. Germline-derived CDR1 and CDR2 are SGHTA and FQGNSA.

The rearrangement joins TRBV6-5 to TRBJ2-7, with 8 bases that match TRBD2. In germline, CDR1 is MNHEY, CDR2 SVGAGI. This CDR3 is built from 14 residues. The ends lost 4 bases at V and 3 bases at J; junction bases unmatched: 5. CDR3 nucleotides: TGTGCCAGCAGTTCCTCGGGGGGGGTCTACGAGCAGTACTTC. As protein: CASSSSGGVYEQYF.

The V call is TRBV19, the J call TRBJ1-5, with 8 bases identical to TRBD1. J was trimmed by 5 bases and V by 3 bases; bases with no gene match: 12. The CDR3 is 17 amino acids. Germline loops: CDR1 LNHDA, CDR2 SQIVND (reference sequence). The CDR3 spells CASSILKDRVYHQPQHF. In DNA, the CDR3 is TGTGCCAGTAGTATCTTAAAGGACAGGGTGTATCATCAGCCCCAGCATTTT.

V usage is TRBV29-1 and J usage is TRBJ1-6; D perhaps matches TRBD1 (5 bases). Trimming removed 4 bases from V and 14 bases from J, with 12 bases in between. This CDR3 contains 11 residues. The V gene's germline CDR1 is SQVTM and CDR2 ANQGSEA. In DNA form, the CDR3 reads TGCAGCGTTGCCTCAGCGGGGGCCCTCCACTTT. The encoded protein is CSVASAGALHF.

The CDR3 is CASSGSGDGTDTQYF. The CDR3, as DNA: TGTGCCAGCAGTGGAAGCGGGGATGGCACAGATACGCAGTATTTT. This chain connects TRBV6-4 to TRBJ2-3; the match to TRBD2 covers 7 bases. Germline CDR1 is MRHNA and CDR2 is SNTAGT. The V and J ends lost 4 bases and 1 base, in that order; junction bases with no gene match: 5. The CDR3 is made up of 15 amino acids.

This clone turned up a few times. This chain links TRBV5-1 with TRBJ1-2; 7 bases fit TRBD1. CDR3 length equals 16 residues. The V and J ends lost 4 bases and 1 base, in that order; junction bases with no gene match: 10. CDR1 is SGHRS and CDR2 is YFSETQ in the germline V gene. This CDR3 is CASSPVGGGFNYGYTF. The DNA for the CDR3 is TGCGCCAGCAGCCCTGTTGGAGGGGGCTTTAACTATGGCTACACCTTC.

V and J are TRBV11-3 and TRBJ1-2; no clear D. CDR3 length: 14 amino acids. CDR1 and CDR2 (germline): SGHNT, YENEEA. V shed 0 bases and J shed 4 bases, with 9 bases lying between them. The CDR3 is CASSLEPGAYGYTF. The CDR3 DNA reads as TGTGCCAGCAGCTTAGAGCCCGGAGCCTATGGCTACACCTTC.

The rearrangement uses TRBV2 and TRBJ2-3; 13 positions agree with TRBD2. Germline CDR1 is SNHLY and CDR2 is FYNNEI. The V segment lost 7 bases and the J segment 5 bases; nucleotides outside the gene matches: 6. This CDR3 is 15 amino acids long. The CDR3 nucleotides read TGTGCCAGCATCAGACTAGCGGGGGGAATAGATACGCAGTATTTT. Translation: CASIRLAGGIDTQYF.

This chain links TRBV30 with TRBJ2-7; D not certain. With 4 bases removed from V and 3 bases from J, the gap between germline ends came to 13 bases. CDR3 length: 13 amino acids. Germline V gene lookup returns CDR1 GTSNPN and CDR2 SVGIG (reference sequence). For the CDR3, the DNA is TGTGCCTGGAAAGGCGGAGACTTCTACGAGCAGTACTTC. It encodes CAWKGGDFYEQYF. Using reference TRBV30 and TRBJ2-7 for the parts outside the CDR3, the full variable domain is SQTIHQWPATLVQPVGSPLSLECTVEGTSNPNLYWYRQAAGRGLQLLFYSVGIGQISSEVPQNLSASRPQDRQFILSSKKLLLSDSGFYLCAWKGGDFYEQYFGPGTRLTVT.

The CDR3 spells CASRMTGVDTGELFF. The CDR3 bases are TGTGCCAGCAGAATGACAGGGGTCGACACCGGGGAGCTGTTTTTT. The chain joins TRBV28 to TRBJ2-2; TRBD1 agrees at 8 bases. The CDR3 extends over 15 amino acids. V dropped 6 bases and J dropped 3; count of bases not matched to a gene: 6. The germline gives CDR1 MDHEN, CDR2 SYDVKM.

This clone is medium-sized. The gene calls are TRBV19 and TRBJ1-1, with D perhaps matching TRBD1 (6 bases). The V and J ends lost 6 bases and 7 bases respectively, with 15 bases between them. This CDR3 has 13 residues. CDR1 and CDR2 (germline): LNHDA, SQIVND (reference sequence). The CDR3 sequence: CASRLDRRLEAFF. The CDR3 bases are TGTGCCAGTAGGCTAGACAGGCGGCTTGAAGCTTTCTTT.

V and J are TRBV9 and TRBJ2-7; 7 bases are a match to TRBD1. This CDR3 is 14 amino acids long. Germline lookup yields CDR1 SGDLS and CDR2 YYNGEE. After removal of 4 bases from V and 2 bases from J, the junction contained 6 bases not matched to a gene. The CDR3 nucleotides are TGTGCCAGCAGCCTTACAGGGGCCCCCTACGAGCAGTACTTC. Translation gives CASSLTGAPYEQYF. Full variable domain (rest looked up from reference TRBV9 and TRBJ2-7): DSGVTQTPKHLITATGQRVTLRCSPRSGDLSVYWYQQSLDQGLQFLIQYYNGEERAKGNILERFSAQQFPDLHSELNLSSLELGDSALYFCASSLTGAPYEQYFGPGTRLTVT.

The CDR3 sequence: CASSQDGDRNSPLHF. CDR3 coding DNA: TGCGCCAGCAGCCAAGATGGGGACAGAAATTCACCCCTCCACTTT. The V and J genes are TRBV4-3 and TRBJ1-6; the match to TRBD1 covers 7 bases. The CDR3 consists of 15 residues. The germline V gene encodes CDR1 LGHNA and CDR2 YSLEER. V shed 0 bases, J shed 7 bases, and the junction held 3 bases outside the gene matches.

The V gene is TRBV19, the J gene TRBJ1-2; no firm D call. Trimming pared 6 bases from V and 3 bases from J, leaving 17 bases between. Germline CDR1 is LNHDA and CDR2 is SQIVND (reference sequence). The CDR3 is 15 residues long. The CDR3 DNA sequence: TGTGCCAGTAGCATCCGACCCGCGGGGTACTATGGCTACACCTTC. Its protein product is CASSIRPAGYYGYTF. Complete variable domain (other parts from reference TRBV19 and TRBJ1-2): DGGITQSPKYLFRKEGQNVTLSCEQNLNHDAMYWYRQDPGQGLRLIYYSQIVNDFQKGDIAEGYSVSREKKESFPLTVTSAQKNPTAFYLCASSIRPAGYYGYTFGSGTRLTVV.

The chain combines TRBV6-4 with TRBJ2-3; 13 bases fit TRBD2. CDR3 size: 16 residues. Unmatched junction bases numbered 6, after V lost 5 bases and J lost 4 bases. Germline values: CDR1 MRHNA, CDR2 SNTAGT. CDR3 DNA sequence: TGTGCCAGCAGTCAAACCGGGACTAGCGGGGCAGATACGCAGTATTTT. Translation gives CASSQTGTSGADTQYF.

The chain employs TRBV10-1 and TRBJ2-3; 13 bases are shared with TRBD2. The CDR3 loop spans 17 amino acids. The V segment lost 3 bases and the J segment 1 base; nucleotides outside the gene matches: 4. Germline CDR1 reads WNHNN; CDR2 reads SYGVQD (reference sequence). The CDR3 bases are TGCGCCAGCAGTGAAGAGACTAGCGGGGGGTGCACAGATACGCAGTATTTT. This sequence encodes CASSEETSGGCTDTQYF.

This clone was recorded a few times. V usage is TRBV23-1 and J usage is TRBJ1-2, with a possible D match to TRBD1 (5 bases). TRBV23-1 qualifies as an ORF whose function is uncertain. Trimming took 9 bases from V and 3 from J, leaving 5 bases between them. CDR3 length equals 10 residues. In DNA form, the CDR3 reads TGCGCCAGAGGGGACTATGGCTACACCTTC. This encodes CARGDYGYTF.

V usage is TRBV7-9 and J usage is TRBJ1-4, with TRBD1 identical over 12 bases. The trim removed 2 bases at V and 3 bases at J, leaving 4 bases unmatched. Germline CDR1 and CDR2: SEHNR and FQNEAQ (reference sequence). The CDR3 consists of 17 residues. CDR3 bases: TGTGCCAGCAGCTTATCGGGACAGGGGGCGGCTAATGAAAAACTGTTTTTT. It codes for CASSLSGQGAANEKLFF.

The chain joins TRBV18 to TRBJ1-1; TRBD1 matches 7 bases. Germline V CDR1 and CDR2: KGHSH, LQKENI. CDR3 length: 14 residues. J was trimmed by 3 bases and V by 5 bases; bases with no gene match: 6. The CDR3 DNA is TGTGCCAGCTCAGTTACAGGGGAGGACACTGAAGCTTTCTTT. This codes for CASSVTGEDTEAFF. The full variable domain, completed using reference TRBV18 and TRBJ1-1, is NAGVMQNPRHLVRRRGQEARLRCSPMKGHSHVYWYRQLPEEGLKFMVYLQKENIIDESGMPKERFSAEFPKEGPSILRIQQVVRGDSAAYFCASSVTGEDTEAFFGQGTRLTVV.

This rearrangement joins TRBV5-6 to TRBJ1-1; D may be TRBD1 (6 bases). Germline CDR1 reads SGHDT; CDR2 reads YYEEEE. Trimming pared 1 base from V and 7 bases from J, leaving 17 bases between. The CDR3 loop spans 15 amino acids. The CDR3 coding sequence is TGTGCCAGCAGCTTGACGCCACAGGGCATGAGTGAAGCTTTCTTT. It is translated as CASSLTPQGMSEAFF.